Sequencing of this T cell receptor beta chain was carried out in a study of molecular identifiers for immune sequencing clone quantification. Study details: In replicates, the authors split RNA from roughly 20,000 or 100,000 naive CD8 cells five ways and sequenced four.

Previously described methods and listed TCR primers were employed for the bulk TCR libraries. Each CDR3 protein gets one entry after TCRdb re-called the PCR reads with MiXCR. This table holds 400,000 to 600,000 distinct CDR3 sequences, about 21% found once. Per germline, CDR1 WSHSY and CDR2 SAAADI. This CDR3 contains 14 residues. V lost 3 bases and J 0 bases, leaving 7 bases between the germline ends. Overall study findings and caveats: Identical TCR molecules can share a barcode, and this sharing could underestimate highly expanded clone sizes. The study reportedly detected spiked Jurkat TCR RNA from one cell among one million naive cells.

On this clonotype: Antigen unknown.

Sequenced material: naive CD8+ T cells from blood, with Jurkat cell RNA spiked in. Sample subset: FACS-sorted CD8+CD4-CCR7+CD45RA+ naive T cells. V usage is TRBV10-2 and J usage is TRBJ2-3; D not resolved. The TCR comes from a human donor in good health. Some libraries in this study had Jurkat cell RNA spiked in. The CDR3 bases are TGCGCCAGCAGTGAAAGTGGCAGCACAGATACGCAGTATTTT. Translation: CASSESGSTDTQYF.